The 6 T cell receptor beta chains in this list originate from one sample, sequenced in a study of control samples from healthy donors and cancer patients. TCRdb's table, derived via immunoSEQ multiplex PCR, lists solely in-frame clones and lacks some. The sample records roughly 120,000 clones, 93% being singletons. The sequenced material came from blood. The receptor source for this set is a man aged 25-45 years in good health.

V gene TRBV7-8 combines with J gene TRBJ2-7; possible D gene TRBD1, 5 bases. The CDR3 contains 16 residues. Trimming pared 4 bases from V and 4 bases from J, leaving 20 bases between. From germline, CDR1 is SGHVS and CDR2 FQNEAQ. CDR3 region: CASSSRQYPSPYEQYF. CDR3 in DNA: TGTGCCAGCAGCTCCCGACAGTACCCTTCCCCTTACGAGCAGTACTTC.

The chain joins TRBV5-1 to TRBJ1-1, with TRBD1 as a possible D gene (6 bases). Trimming removed 4 bases at V and 0 bases at J, with 10 bases between. The CDR3 has 14 amino acids. CDR1 SGHRS and CDR2 YFSETQ come from the germline V gene. CDR3 region: CASSQQGMNTEAFF. CDR3 DNA: TGCGCCAGCAGCCAACAGGGCATGAACACTGAAGCTTTCTTT.

V and J are TRBV5-1 and TRBJ1-1; D call uncertain. Germline V gene data show CDR1 as SGHRS and CDR2 as YFSETQ. The CDR3 runs to 14 residues. V was cut by 0 bases and J by 11 bases, with 17 bases left in between. CDR3 sequence reads: CASSLDSHPSMAFF. CDR3 nucleotides: TGCGCCAGCAGCTTGGACTCACACCCCTCGATGGCTTTCTTT. Variable domain in full (rest from reference TRBV5-1 and TRBJ1-1): KAGVTQTPRYLIKTRGQQVTLSCSPISGHRSVSWYQQTPGQGLQFLFEYFSETQRNKGNFPGRFSGRQFSNSRSEMNVSTLELGDSALYLCASSLDSHPSMAFFGQGTRLTVV.

The count of this clone is one. This chain joins TRBV27 and TRBJ2-5, with unresolved D. V was pared by 4 bases and J by 1 base, with 1 base between. CDR1 is MNHEY and CDR2 is SMNVEV in the germline V gene (reference sequence). The CDR3 spans 11 residues. The CDR3 DNA follows: TGTGCCAGCAGTTCCCAAGAGACCCAGTACTTC. Its protein is CASSSQETQYF.

This chain connects TRBV24-1 to TRBJ1-2; 8 nucleotides line up with TRBD1. V shed 7 bases, J shed 6 bases, and the junction held 3 bases outside the gene matches. Looked up from germline, CDR1 is KGHDR and CDR2 is SFDVKD. The CDR3 consists of 12 residues. The CDR3 DNA follows: TGTGCCACCAGCCCAGGGGGCCATGGCTACACCTTC. Translating gives CATSPGGHGYTF.

This rearrangement joins TRBV6-1 to TRBJ1-5, with D perhaps TRBD1 (5 bases). Germline V gene sequence: CDR1 MNHNS, CDR2 SASEGT. The V and J ends lost 1 base and 4 bases respectively, with 11 bases between them. The CDR3 has 15 amino acids. The chain's CDR3 is CASSEGFRENQPQHF. The CDR3 DNA follows: TGTGCCAGCAGTGAAGGGTTCAGGGAAAATCAGCCCCAGCATTTT.